This paragraph covers one T cell receptor beta chain sequence. The antigen is undetermined. This sample's treatment: oral pan-JAK inhibitor, 5-10 mg twice daily. The CDR3 runs 15 residues. Trimming pared 5 bases from V and 10 bases from J, leaving 18 bases between. Germline assignment: CDR1 SEHNR and CDR2 FQNEAQ (reference sequence). The data are from a study of CD8+ T cells in alopecia areata. Study as a whole: Patients received oral tofacitinib, 5 to 10 mg twice daily, for moderate-to-severe alopecia areata. Study-level results: Expanded CD8+ clones among the top 100, and scalp clonality, were significantly decreased by tofacitinib. A large proportion of expanded lesional clones were detected persisting in scalp and blood during tofacitinib. Scalp sequencing also captures normal skin's resident alphabeta T cells.

RNA was isolated and reverse transcribed to cDNA, the sequencing template. Clones were sequenced by immunoSEQ multiplex PCR, and TCRdb holds only the in-frame ones, with some missing. The sample gives about 200,000 clones, 50% to 60% of which show up once; roughly 1.4% is in the top ten. The clonotype comes from a human donor with alopecia areata. This chain connects TRBV7-9 to TRBJ1-6; D is perhaps TRBD1 (6 bases). Sample: CD4+ T cells sorted from blood, taken at week 4, from a patient treated with tofacitinib. CDR3 coding DNA: TGTGCCAGCAGCCCCTCGAACAGGGCGCAGTCACCCCTCCACTTT. Translated: CASSPSNRAQSPLHF.